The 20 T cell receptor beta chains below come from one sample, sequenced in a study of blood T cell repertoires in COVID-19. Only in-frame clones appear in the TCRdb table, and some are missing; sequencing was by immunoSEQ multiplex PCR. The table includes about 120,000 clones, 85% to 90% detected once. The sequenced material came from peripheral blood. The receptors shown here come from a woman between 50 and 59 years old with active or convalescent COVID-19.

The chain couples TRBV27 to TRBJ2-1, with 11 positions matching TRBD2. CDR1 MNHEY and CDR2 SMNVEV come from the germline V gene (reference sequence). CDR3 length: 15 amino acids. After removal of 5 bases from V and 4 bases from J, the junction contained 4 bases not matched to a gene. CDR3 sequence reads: CASSIAGGPYNEQFF. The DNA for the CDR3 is TGTGCCAGCAGTATAGCGGGAGGGCCTTACAATGAGCAGTTCTTC.

The CDR3 is CASSDGDTQYF. In nucleotides, the CDR3 is TGTGCCAGCAGCGACGGGGATACGCAGTATTTT. The genes are TRBV9 and TRBJ2-3; D unresolved. Germline-derived CDR1 and CDR2 are SGDLS and YYNGEE. The CDR3 sequence is 11 residues long. V was clipped by 3 bases and J by 6 bases, with 5 bases between them.

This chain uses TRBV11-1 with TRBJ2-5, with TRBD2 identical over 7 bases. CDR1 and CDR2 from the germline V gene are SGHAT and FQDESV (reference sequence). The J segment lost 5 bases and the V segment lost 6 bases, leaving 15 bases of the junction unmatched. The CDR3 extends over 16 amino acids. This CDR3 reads CASRDAGTTVWETQYF. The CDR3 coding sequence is TGTGCCAGCAGGGATGCCGGGACTACGGTATGGGAGACCCAGTACTTC.

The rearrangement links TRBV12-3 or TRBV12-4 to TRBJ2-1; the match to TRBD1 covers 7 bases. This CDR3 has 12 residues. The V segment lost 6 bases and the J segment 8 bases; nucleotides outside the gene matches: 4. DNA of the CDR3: TGTGCCAGCAGACACACAGGGGATGAGCAGTTCTTC. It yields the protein CASRHTGDEQFF.

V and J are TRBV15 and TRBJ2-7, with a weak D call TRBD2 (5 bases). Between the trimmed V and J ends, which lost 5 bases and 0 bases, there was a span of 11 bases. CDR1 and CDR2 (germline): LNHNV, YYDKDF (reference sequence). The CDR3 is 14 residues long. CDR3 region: CATSLRGSSYEQYF. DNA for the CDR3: TGTGCCACCAGCCTGCGTGGGAGCTCCTACGAGCAGTACTTC.

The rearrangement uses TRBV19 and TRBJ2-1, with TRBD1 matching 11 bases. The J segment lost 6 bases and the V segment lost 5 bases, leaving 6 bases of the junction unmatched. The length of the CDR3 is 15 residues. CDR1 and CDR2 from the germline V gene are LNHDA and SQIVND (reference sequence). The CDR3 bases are TGTGCCAGTAGTGCCGGGACAGGGGGTGGCAATGAGCAGTTCTTC. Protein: CASSAGTGGGNEQFF.

Written as DNA, the CDR3 is TGTGCCAGCAGTCGGCAGGTTAGCGAGCCCCAGCATTTT. Translated, it gives CASSRQVSEPQHF. V gene TRBV12-3 or TRBV12-4 combines with J gene TRBJ1-5; D uncertain. Trimming took 5 bases from V and 8 from J, leaving 13 bases between them. The CDR3 loop spans 13 amino acids.

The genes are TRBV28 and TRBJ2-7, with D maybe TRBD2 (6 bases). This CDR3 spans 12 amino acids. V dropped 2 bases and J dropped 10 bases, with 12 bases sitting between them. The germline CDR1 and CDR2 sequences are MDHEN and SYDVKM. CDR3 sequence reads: CASSLRAGSQYF. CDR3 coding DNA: TGTGCCAGCAGTTTAAGGGCCGGGAGTCAGTACTTC.

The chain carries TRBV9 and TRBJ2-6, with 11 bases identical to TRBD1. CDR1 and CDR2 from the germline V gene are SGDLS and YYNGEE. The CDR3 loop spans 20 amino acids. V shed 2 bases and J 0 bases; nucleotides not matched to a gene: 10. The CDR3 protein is CASSVPKGDRGSSGANVLTF. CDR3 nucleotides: TGTGCCAGCAGCGTCCCAAAGGGGGACAGGGGGAGCTCTGGGGCCAACGTCCTGACTTTC.

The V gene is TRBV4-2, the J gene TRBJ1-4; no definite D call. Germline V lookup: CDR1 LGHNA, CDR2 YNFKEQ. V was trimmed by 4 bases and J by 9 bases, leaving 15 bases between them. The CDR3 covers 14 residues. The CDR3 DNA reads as TGTGCCAGCAGCCCTCGAGATCCCGTCCAAAAACTGTTTTTT. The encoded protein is CASSPRDPVQKLFF.

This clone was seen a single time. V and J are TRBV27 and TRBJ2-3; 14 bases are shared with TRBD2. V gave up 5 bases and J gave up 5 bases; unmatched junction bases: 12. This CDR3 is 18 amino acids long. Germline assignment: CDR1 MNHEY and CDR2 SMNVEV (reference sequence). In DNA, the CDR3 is TGTGCCAGCAGTAAGCGTAGTCCGGGACTAGCGGGAGAAGATACGCAGTATTTT. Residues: CASSKRSPGLAGEDTQYF.

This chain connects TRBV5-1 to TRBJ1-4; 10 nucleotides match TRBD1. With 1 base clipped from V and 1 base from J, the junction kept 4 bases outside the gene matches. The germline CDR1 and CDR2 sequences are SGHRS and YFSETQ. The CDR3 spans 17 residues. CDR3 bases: TGCGCCAGCAGCTTGAAGTGGACAGGGGGAACTAATGAAAAACTGTTTTTT. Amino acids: CASSLKWTGGTNEKLFF.

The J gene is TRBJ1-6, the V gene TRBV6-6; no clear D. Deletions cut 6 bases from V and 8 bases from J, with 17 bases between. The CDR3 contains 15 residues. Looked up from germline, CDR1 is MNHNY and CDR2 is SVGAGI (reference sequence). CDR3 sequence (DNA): TGTGCCAGCAGCGCCGCGAGTCTCGTCGATTCACCCCTCCACTTT. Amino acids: CASSAASLVDSPLHF.

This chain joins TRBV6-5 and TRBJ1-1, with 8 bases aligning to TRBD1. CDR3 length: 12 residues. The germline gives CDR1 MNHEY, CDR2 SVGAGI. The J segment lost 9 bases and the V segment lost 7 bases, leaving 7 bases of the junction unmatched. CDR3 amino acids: CASIGQGWKAFF. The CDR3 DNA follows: TGTGCCAGCATTGGACAGGGTTGGAAAGCTTTCTTT.

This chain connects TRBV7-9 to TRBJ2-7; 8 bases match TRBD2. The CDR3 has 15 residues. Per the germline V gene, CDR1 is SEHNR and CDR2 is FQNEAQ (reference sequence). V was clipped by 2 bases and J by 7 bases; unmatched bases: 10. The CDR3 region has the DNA TGTGCCAGCAGCTTAATTACGGGAGGGGGACGTGAGCAGTACTTC. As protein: CASSLITGGGREQYF.

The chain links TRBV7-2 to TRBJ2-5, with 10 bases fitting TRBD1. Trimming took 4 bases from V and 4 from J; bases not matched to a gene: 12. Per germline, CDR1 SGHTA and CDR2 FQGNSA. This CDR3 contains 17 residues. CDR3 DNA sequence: TGTGCCAGCAGCTCAGGGGTGGGACAGGGGAAGGGAGAGACCCAGTACTTC. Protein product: CASSSGVGQGKGETQYF.

CDR3 residues: CASSLRLAEQFF. The CDR3 bases are TGTGCCAGCAGTTTAAGGCTAGCTGAGCAGTTCTTC. This sequence joins TRBV12-3 or TRBV12-4 and TRBJ2-1, with a tentative D call TRBD2 (5 bases). This CDR3 has 12 residues. V shed 2 bases and J shed 9 bases, with 8 bases lying between them.

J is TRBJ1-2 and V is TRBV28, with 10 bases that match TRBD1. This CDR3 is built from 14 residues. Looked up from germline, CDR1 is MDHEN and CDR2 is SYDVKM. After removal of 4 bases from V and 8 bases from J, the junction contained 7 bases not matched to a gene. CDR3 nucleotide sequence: TGTGCCAGCAGTTCAGGCGGACAGGGGGACGGCTACACCTTC. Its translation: CASSSGGQGDGYTF.

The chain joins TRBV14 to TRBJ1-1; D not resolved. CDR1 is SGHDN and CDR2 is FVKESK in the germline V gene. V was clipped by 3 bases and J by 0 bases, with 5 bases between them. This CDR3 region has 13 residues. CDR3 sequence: CASSQSVNTEAFF. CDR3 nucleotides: TGTGCCAGCAGCCAGAGCGTGAACACTGAAGCTTTCTTT.

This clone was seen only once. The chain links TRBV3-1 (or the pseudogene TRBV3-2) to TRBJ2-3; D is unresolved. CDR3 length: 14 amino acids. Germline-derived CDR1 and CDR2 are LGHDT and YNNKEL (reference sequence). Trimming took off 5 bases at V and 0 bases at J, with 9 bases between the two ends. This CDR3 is CASSITTSTDTQYF. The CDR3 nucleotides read TGTGCCAGCAGCATCACGACAAGCACAGATACGCAGTATTTT.